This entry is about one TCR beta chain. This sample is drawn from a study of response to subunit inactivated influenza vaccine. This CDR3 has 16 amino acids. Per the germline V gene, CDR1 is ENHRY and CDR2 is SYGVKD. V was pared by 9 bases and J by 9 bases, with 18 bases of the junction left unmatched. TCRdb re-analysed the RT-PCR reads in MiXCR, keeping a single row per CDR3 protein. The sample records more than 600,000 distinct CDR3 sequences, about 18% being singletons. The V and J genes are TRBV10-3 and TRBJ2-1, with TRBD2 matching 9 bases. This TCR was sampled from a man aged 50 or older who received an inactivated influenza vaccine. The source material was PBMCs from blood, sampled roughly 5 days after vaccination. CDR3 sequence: CAIRAPLAGGPSEQFF. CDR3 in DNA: TGTGCCATTAGGGCTCCTCTTGCGGGAGGGCCGAGTGAGCAGTTCTTC.